This paragraph covers one TCR beta chain sequence. This specimen belongs to a study of ipilimumab plus nivolumab after autologous stem cell transplantation. TCRdb keeps only in-frame clones here, not all; method: immunoSEQ multiplex PCR. Of roughly 25,000 clones listed, roughly 86% were seen once; the top ten hold 4% to 6%. Germline CDR1 and CDR2: SNHLY and FYNNEI. This CDR3 region has 13 residues. Trimming took 7 bases from V and 2 from J, leaving 11 bases between them. V and J are TRBV2 and TRBJ2-5; no firm D call. The sample consisted of PBMCs, taken in a trial of ipilimumab plus nivolumab as post-transplant consolidation. The sequence derives from a male donor with diffuse large B-cell lymphoma. The DNA of the CDR3 is TGTGCCAGCAACCGTCTCTATCAAGAGACCCAGTACTTC. Translated, it gives CASNRLYQETQYF. The variable domain in full, completed from reference TRBV2 and TRBJ2-5, reads EPEVTQTPSHQVTQMGQEVILRCVPISNHLYFYWYRQILGQKVEFLVSFYNNEISEKSEIFDDQFSVERPDGSNFTLKIRSTKLEDSAMYFCASNRLYQETQYFGPGTRLLVL.